This T cell receptor beta chain was captured in a study of T cell changes during pregnancy in multiple sclerosis. Profiling relied on immunoSEQ multiplex PCR, and the TCRdb table lists in-frame clones only, not all of them. The sample includes under 110,000 clones, more than 80% seen only once; the top ten take roughly 1.6%. Germline CDR1 GTSNPN, CDR2 SVGIG (reference sequence). The V and J ends lost 0 bases and 7 bases, in that order; junction bases with no gene match: 9. The CDR3 has 15 amino acids. The clonotype originates from a female donor with multiple sclerosis, enrolled in a pregnancy study. The V gene is TRBV30, the J gene TRBJ1-5; 7 bases agree with TRBD1. Sample: peripheral blood, taken before pregnancy. DNA of the CDR3: TGTGCCTGGAGTGTAGGCCAGGGGGTCAGGCAGCCCCAGCATTTT. This codes for CAWSVGQGVRQPQHF.